These T cell receptor beta chains were read from a single sample in a study of T cells in Graves' hyperthyroidism and ophthalmopathy. Via MiXCR, TCRdb re-called the multiplex PCR reads, giving one row per CDR3 protein. The sample holds about 640,000 distinct CDR3 sequences, less than 25% seen once. Sequenced: blood. The source is a man aged 25 to 40 with Graves' ophthalmopathy. CDR3s include the opening cysteine and the closing phenylalanine or tryptophan. Fields, in order: clone size, V gene, J gene, D gene, CDR3 DNA, CDR3 protein. A D gene is named only where the DNA matches it firmly. Rows may omit the clone size; those that give it use once, few, many or a size class.

NA	TRBV7-9	TRBJ2-5	NA	TGTGCCAGCAGCTGGGCGGCGGGGACAGAGACCCAGTACTTC	CASSWAAGTETQYF
NA	TRBV7-2	TRBJ1-1	NA	NA	CASSFYICSAPPNRQNTEAFF
NA	TRBV18	TRBJ1-4	NA	TGTGCCAGCTCCCCTGATGGGGGAAATGAAAAACTGTTTTTT	CASSPDGGNEKLFF
many	TRBV6-1	TRBJ2-5	TRBD2	TGTGCCAGCAGTTTCACTAGAGCGGGGGGGGAGACCCAGTACTTC	CASSFTRAGGETQYF
NA	TRBV15	TRBJ1-2	NA	TGTGCCACCAGCACCCTGAAGGGGCCGGGTGGCTACACCTTC	CATSTLKGPGGYTF
many	TRBV7-2	TRBJ2-7	TRBD1	TGTGCCAGCAGCTCTGCGACAGGGGGGTACGAGCAGTACTTC	CASSSATGGYEQYF
few	TRBV29-1	TRBJ2-1	TRBD2	TGCAGCGTTGCCGGGACTACGTATGAGCAGTTCTTC	CSVAGTTYEQFF
few	TRBV5-6	TRBJ2-1	TRBD2	TGTGCCAGCAGCTATGCCCAGGGGACTAGCGGTTACAATGAGCAGTTCTTC	CASSYAQGTSGYNEQFF
NA	TRBV5-1	TRBJ2-5	TRBD2	TGCGCCAGCAGCCTCGAGACTAGCGGGAGGTTGGAGACCCAGTACTTC	CASSLETSGRLETQYF
NA	TRBV28	TRBJ1-5	NA	TGTGCCAGCGGCCAGGGAGCCCGAGTACGGCCCCAGCATTTT	CASGQGARVRPQHF
few	TRBV6-5	TRBJ1-6	NA	TGTGCCAGCAGTTACTTCGGTACAGGGACCTCCTATAATTCACCCCTCCACTTT	CASSYFGTGTSYNSPLHF
few	TRBV9	TRBJ2-6	NA	TGTGCCAGCAGCGTAGGTGGGGCGACTGGGGCCAACGTCCTGACTTTC	CASSVGGATGANVLTF
few	TRBV6-1	TRBJ1-1	NA	TGTGCCAGCAGGTCCGGGTCCCGAGGCACTGAAGCTTTCTTT	CASRSGSRGTEAFF
NA	TRBV20-1	TRBJ2-3	TRBD2	TGCAGTGCTAGTGGGTGGGAGGGTCTCCCCCTAAGGGCAGATACGCAGTATTTT	CSASGWEGLPLRADTQYF
many	TRBV18	TRBJ1-5	NA	TGTGCCAGCTCACCTGGCGGGGGTAACAATCAGCCCCAGCATTTT	CASSPGGGNNQPQHF
NA	TRBV7-7	TRBJ1-6	NA	TGTGCTAGCAGCCCTCGGGACACTAGCTCCTATAATTCACCCCTCCACTTT	CASSPRDTSSYNSPLHF
few	TRBV10-1	TRBJ2-7	NA	TGCGCCAGGGCCCCTCGAGCGTCCACCTACGAGCAGTACTTC	CARAPRASTYEQYF
NA	TRBV14	TRBJ2-5	NA	TGTGCCAGCAGCCAAGGCGGCTTACAAGAGACCCAGTACTTC	CASSQGGLQETQYF
many	TRBV20-1	TRBJ1-2	NA	TGCAGTATCACAGTCAACTATGGCTACACCTTC	CSITVNYGYTF
many	TRBV11-2	TRBJ2-3	NA	TGTGCCAGCAGCGCTGAGTTCCGGGACGGCCCCACAGATACGCAGTATTTT	CASSAEFRDGPTDTQYF
NA	TRBV27	TRBJ2-7	TRBD1	TGTGCCAGCAGTTCTTGGGACAGCTCCTACGAGCAGTACTTC	CASSSWDSSYEQYF
few	TRBV12-3/TRBV12-4	TRBJ1-3	NA	TGTGCCAGCAGTTTCGAGACCACCATATATTTT	CASSFETTIYF
few	TRBV5-4	TRBJ2-7	TRBD2	TGTGCCAGCAGCTTGGCCCCGACTAGCGATACCTACGAGCAGTACTTC	CASSLAPTSDTYEQYF
many	TRBV27	TRBJ1-5	NA	TGTGCCAGCAGCCTTTCTTGGGGGCTTCATCAGCCCCAGCATTTT	CASSLSWGLHQPQHF
NA	TRBV20-1	TRBJ2-5	NA	TGCAGTGGTCGACTGAGACAAGAGACCCAGTACTTC	CSGRLRQETQYF
few	TRBV6-2/TRBV6-3	TRBJ2-5	NA	TGTGCCAGCAGTTCGTCTCGGGTGGCTAGCTCGGTCCCGACCTTTACTAAAGAGACCCAGTACTTC	CASSSSRVASSVPTFTKETQYF
many	TRBV7-2	TRBJ2-3	NA	TGTGCCAGCAGCTTCGGCGGGGTGAGCACAGATACGCAGTATTTT	CASSFGGVSTDTQYF
NA	TRBV7-9	TRBJ1-5	NA	TGTGCCAGCAGCTTGGGGACTACAGATTATCAGCCCCAGCATTTT	CASSLGTTDYQPQHF
few	TRBV20-1	TRBJ1-5	TRBD1	TGCAGTGCTACGACAGGGGGCGAAGCCAATCAGCCCCAGCATTTT	CSATTGGEANQPQHF
NA	TRBV5-8	TRBJ2-1	NA	TGTGCCAGCAGCTTTTCCGGAATAGCCGTTCGCAATGAGCAGTTCTTC	CASSFSGIAVRNEQFF
many	TRBV11-2	TRBJ2-1	TRBD2	TGTGCCAGCAGCTTGATGGGGGGGTACAATGAGCAGTTCTTC	CASSLMGGYNEQFF
many	TRBV12-3/TRBV12-4	TRBJ1-1	NA	TGTGCCAGCAGTATCCGGGACATCATGAACACTGAAGCTTTCTTT	CASSIRDIMNTEAFF
NA	TRBV10-1	TRBJ1-1	NA	TGCGCCAGCAGTGAGTCTGGAGGGACTACTGAAGCTTTCTTT	CASSESGGTTEAFF